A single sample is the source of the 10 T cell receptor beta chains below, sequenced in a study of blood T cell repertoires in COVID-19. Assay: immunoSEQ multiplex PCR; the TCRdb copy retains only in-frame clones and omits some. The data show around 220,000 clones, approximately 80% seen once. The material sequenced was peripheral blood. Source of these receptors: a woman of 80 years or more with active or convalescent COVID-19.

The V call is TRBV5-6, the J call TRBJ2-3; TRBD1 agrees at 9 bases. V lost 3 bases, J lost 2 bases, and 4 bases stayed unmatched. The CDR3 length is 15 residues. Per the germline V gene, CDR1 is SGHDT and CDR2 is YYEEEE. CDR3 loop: CASSSQGALTDTQYF. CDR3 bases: TGTGCCAGCAGCTCACAGGGGGCTCTCACAGATACGCAGTATTTT.

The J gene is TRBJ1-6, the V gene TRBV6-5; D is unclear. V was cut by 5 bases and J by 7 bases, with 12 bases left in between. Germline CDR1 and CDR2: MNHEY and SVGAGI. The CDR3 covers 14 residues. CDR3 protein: CASSRAGLNSPLHF. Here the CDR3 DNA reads TGTGCCAGCAGTCGAGCCGGGTTAAATTCACCCCTCCACTTT.

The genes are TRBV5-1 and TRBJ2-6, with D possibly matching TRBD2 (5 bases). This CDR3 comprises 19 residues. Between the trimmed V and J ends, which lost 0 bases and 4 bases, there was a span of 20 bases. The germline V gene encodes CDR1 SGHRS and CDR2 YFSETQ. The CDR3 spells CASSLGMFGGSIGANVLTF. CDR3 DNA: TGCGCCAGCAGCTTGGGCATGTTCGGAGGTTCCATCGGGGCCAACGTCCTGACTTTC.

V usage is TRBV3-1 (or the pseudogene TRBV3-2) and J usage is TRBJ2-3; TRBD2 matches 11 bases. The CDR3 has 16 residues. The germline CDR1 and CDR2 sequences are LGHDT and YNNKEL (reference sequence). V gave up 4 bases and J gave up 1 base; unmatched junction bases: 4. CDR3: CASSLGTSGRTDTQYF. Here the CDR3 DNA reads TGTGCCAGCAGCCTAGGGACTAGCGGTCGCACAGATACGCAGTATTTT.

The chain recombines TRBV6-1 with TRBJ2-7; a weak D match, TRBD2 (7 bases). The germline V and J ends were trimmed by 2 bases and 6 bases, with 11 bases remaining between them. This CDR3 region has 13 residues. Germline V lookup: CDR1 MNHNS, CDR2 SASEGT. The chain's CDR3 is CASSEQGRGEQYF. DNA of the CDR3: TGTGCCAGCAGTGAACAGGGGAGGGGCGAGCAGTACTTC.

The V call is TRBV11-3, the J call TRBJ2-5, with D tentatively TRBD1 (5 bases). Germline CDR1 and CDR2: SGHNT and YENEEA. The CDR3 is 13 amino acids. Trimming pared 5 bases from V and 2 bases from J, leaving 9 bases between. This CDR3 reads CASSRTRQETQYF. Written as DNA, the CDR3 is TGTGCCAGCAGCCGGACAAGGCAAGAGACCCAGTACTTC. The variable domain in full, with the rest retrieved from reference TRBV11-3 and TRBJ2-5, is EAGVVQSPRYKIIEKKQPVAFWCNPISGHNTLYWYLQNLGQGPELLIRYENEEAVDDSQLPKDRFSAERLKGVDSTLKIQPAELGDSAVYLCASSRTRQETQYFGPGTRLLVL.

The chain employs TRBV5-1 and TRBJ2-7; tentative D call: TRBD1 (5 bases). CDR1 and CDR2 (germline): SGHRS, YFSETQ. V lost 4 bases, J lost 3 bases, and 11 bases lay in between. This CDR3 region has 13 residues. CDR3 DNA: TGCGCCAGCAGCAGGGGCGGATACTACGAGCAGTACTTC. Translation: CASSRGGYYEQYF.

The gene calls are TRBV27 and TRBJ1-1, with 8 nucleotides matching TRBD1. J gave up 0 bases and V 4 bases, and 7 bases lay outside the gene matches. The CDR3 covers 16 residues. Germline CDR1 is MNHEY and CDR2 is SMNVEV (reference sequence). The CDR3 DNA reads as TGTGCCAGCAGTTCCGGACAGGGAGCGTTGAACACTGAAGCTTTCTTT. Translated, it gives CASSSGQGALNTEAFF.

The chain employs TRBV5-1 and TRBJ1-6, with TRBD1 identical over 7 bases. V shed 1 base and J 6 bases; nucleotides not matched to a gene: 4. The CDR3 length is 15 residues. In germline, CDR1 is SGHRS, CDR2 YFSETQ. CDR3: CASSLTGVFNSPLHF. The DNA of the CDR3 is TGCGCCAGCAGCTTGACAGGGGTCTTTAATTCACCCCTCCACTTT.

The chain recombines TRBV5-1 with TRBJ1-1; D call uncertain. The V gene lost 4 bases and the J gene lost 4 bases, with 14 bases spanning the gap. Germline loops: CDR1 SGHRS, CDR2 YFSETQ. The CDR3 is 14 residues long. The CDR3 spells CASSLLPRGTEAFF. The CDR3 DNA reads TGCGCCAGCAGCCTCCTTCCACGAGGCACTGAAGCTTTCTTT.